This T cell receptor (beta chain) appears in the sequencing data of a study of T cell responses to AZD1222 COVID-19 vaccine. General observations from the study: Spike-spanning, vaccine-associated CD4 TCRs were dominant at 160-218 and 743-854. There were mostly white British donors and more females than males, and clonal diversity was possibly underestimated. Targeting of unmutated variant regions was reportedly seen in nearly half of spike-specific TCRs. Only a handful of AZD1222 recipients were seropositive at baseline.

Assay: immunoSEQ multiplex PCR; the TCRdb copy retains only in-frame clones and omits some. The table records around 87,000 clones, 85% to 90% of them present only once. This CDR3 region has 13 residues. Germline V gives CDR1 SGHAT, CDR2 FQDESV (reference sequence). V was clipped by 5 bases and J by 5 bases, with 13 bases between them. A remark on this clone: Its antigen is unidentified.

The input for sequencing was peripheral blood, taken on day 0 of AZD1222 vaccination. This clonotype originated in an adult in good health. The V call is TRBV11-1, the J call TRBJ2-7, with D unclear. CDR3 sequence reads: CASSTVYGNEQYF. CDR3 DNA: TGTGCCAGCAGCACCGTCTACGGAAACGAGCAGTACTTC.